Below, one T cell receptor (beta chain) is given with its context. Its antigen is currently unknown. The sample is drawn from a study of T cells expressing NK-cell markers. Across the study: Sequencing of TCR beta repertoires drew on sorted CD3+CD56+NKG2C+, CD3+CD56+NKG2C- and CD3+CD56-NKG2C+ T cells.

Regarding the study as a whole: The leading position in the CD3+CD56-NKG2C+ fraction of several donors also went to these clonotypes.

TCRdb re-called the 5' RACE reads and catalogs CDR3 proteins one per entry, DNA excluded. Its table lists about 550,000 distinct CDR3 sequences. In germline, CDR1 is MNHEY, CDR2 SMNVEV (reference sequence). The CDR3 is made up of 15 amino acids. This TCR derives from a man younger than 30 in good health. The chain recombines TRBV27 with TRBJ2-7; TCRdb's D call of TRBD2 is untestable without DNA. Sequenced: blood T cells: a sorted CD56 or NKG2C T cell subset, CD4+ or CD8+ T cells, or bulk PBMC T cells (not recorded which). The CDR3 loop is CASSFRRERSYEQYF.